A single sample is the source of the 27 T cell receptor beta chains below, sequenced in a study of T cell changes during pregnancy in multiple sclerosis. Here immunoSEQ multiplex PCR was the method, and the copy in TCRdb shows in-frame clones only, minus some. This sample carries some 40,000 clones, roughly nine tenths of them seen once, and the ten largest clones take over 0.4%. The input for sequencing was CD4+ T cells from peripheral blood mononuclear cells, taken in the third trimester of pregnancy. The receptors shown here come from a female donor in good health, enrolled as a control in a pregnancy study.

V is TRBV29-1 and J is TRBJ2-2; D ambiguous. This CDR3 is built from 14 residues. In germline, CDR1 is SQVTM, CDR2 ANQGSEA. Trimming left V 6 bases short and J 7 bases short, with 18 bases between. Here the CDR3 DNA reads TGCAGCGTCACCCAGGCCTTTACTTTCGGGGAGCTGTTTTTT. It encodes CSVTQAFTFGELFF.

The V and J genes are TRBV4-1 and TRBJ1-2; 9 positions match TRBD1. With V trimmed by 5 bases and J by 4 bases, 11 bases remained unmatched. The CDR3 spans 16 residues. Germline V lookup: CDR1 MGHRA, CDR2 YSYEKL. CDR3: CASSLKEPGQGYGYTF. As DNA, the CDR3 is TGCGCCAGCAGCTTAAAAGAACCGGGACAGGGCTATGGCTACACCTTC.

CDR3 in amino acids: CASSLAGGWGYTF. CDR3 coding DNA: TGCGCCAGCAGCTTGGCAGGGGGCTGGGGCTACACCTTC. The rearrangement links TRBV5-1 to TRBJ1-2, with TRBD1 identical over 8 bases. Germline trimming cut 0 bases from V and 8 bases from J; bases unmatched to any gene: 3. This CDR3 comprises 13 residues. CDR1 and CDR2 from the germline V gene are SGHRS and YFSETQ. Full variable domain (outside the CDR3, taken from reference TRBV5-1 and TRBJ1-2): KAGVTQTPRYLIKTRGQQVTLSCSPISGHRSVSWYQQTPGQGLQFLFEYFSETQRNKGNFPGRFSGRQFSNSRSEMNVSTLELGDSALYLCASSLAGGWGYTFGSGTRLTVV.

CDR3 coding DNA: TGCGCCAGCAGCCACGCGACAGGGGTTCTCGTTGGCTACACCTTC. Protein: CASSHATGVLVGYTF. The chain recombines TRBV4-1 with TRBJ1-2; 8 positions match TRBD1. Germline lookup yields CDR1 MGHRA and CDR2 YSYEKL. The CDR3 covers 15 residues. V lost 3 bases to trimming and J lost 7 bases; unmatched junction nucleotides: 10.

The chain employs TRBV7-6 and TRBJ2-6; tentatively, D is TRBD2 (5 bases). The CDR3 consists of 17 residues. The V end lost 3 bases, the J end lost 0 bases, and 12 bases lay between the germline ends. From germline, CDR1 is SGHVS and CDR2 FNYEAQ. CDR3 DNA sequence: TGTGCCAGCAGCTTGGAGAGGGCCTACTCTGGGGCCAACGTCCTGACTTTC. Translation: CASSLERAYSGANVLTF.

The chain carries TRBV7-2 and TRBJ1-2; D ambiguous. V shed 0 bases and J shed 2 bases, with 10 bases lying between them. The CDR3 sequence is 15 residues long. Germline V gene sequence: CDR1 SGHTA, CDR2 FQGNSA. The CDR3 reads CASSLAMGPNYGYTF. The CDR3 region has the DNA TGTGCCAGCAGCTTAGCGATGGGCCCCAACTATGGCTACACCTTC.

This clone has just one count. The chain uses TRBV7-2 and TRBJ2-7, with 13 bases aligning to TRBD2. The J segment lost 2 bases and the V segment lost 6 bases, leaving 10 bases of the junction unmatched. Germline loops: CDR1 SGHTA, CDR2 FQGNSA. This CDR3 region has 17 residues. The CDR3: CASSSIQGLAGAYEQYF. The CDR3 DNA is TGTGCCAGCAGTTCTATTCAAGGACTAGCGGGAGCCTACGAGCAGTACTTC.

The chain links TRBV15 to TRBJ2-4; 14 nucleotides agree with TRBD2. V shed 0 bases and J 0 bases; nucleotides not matched to a gene: 4. The CDR3 has 19 residues. Germline V gene data show CDR1 as LNHNV and CDR2 as YYDKDF (reference sequence). This chain's CDR3 is CATSRDTTSGGGAKNIQYF. The CDR3 region has the DNA TGTGCCACCAGCAGAGATACGACTAGCGGGGGGGGAGCCAAAAACATTCAGTACTTC.

The chain is built from TRBV28 and TRBJ2-5, with D tentatively TRBD1 (5 bases). CDR1 and CDR2 from the germline V gene are MDHEN and SYDVKM. The V end was cut by 2 bases, the J end by 5 bases, with 12 bases between. The CDR3 has 14 amino acids. The CDR3 region is CASSLAGPVETQYF. DNA for the CDR3: TGTGCCAGCAGTTTAGCAGGGCCGGTGGAGACCCAGTACTTC. Supplemented by reference TRBV28 and TRBJ2-5, the full variable domain reads DVKVTQSSRYLVKRTGEKVFLECVQDMDHENMFWYRQDPGLGLRLIYFSYDVKMKEKGDIPEGYSVSREKKERFSLILESASTNQTSMYLCASSLAGPVETQYFGPGTRLLVL.

This clone was observed a few times. The V gene is TRBV4-2, the J gene TRBJ1-2, with 9 bases fitting TRBD1. The ends lost 1 base at V and 8 bases at J; junction bases unmatched: 8. Germline V gives CDR1 LGHNA, CDR2 YNFKEQ. This CDR3 comprises 15 residues. The CDR3 here is CASSQVGTGTAGYTF. The CDR3 DNA sequence: TGTGCCAGCAGCCAAGTAGGGACAGGGACGGCGGGCTACACCTTC.

The V gene is TRBV21-1, the J gene TRBJ1-1; TRBD1, the table's D call, was not compared with the DNA. TRBV21-1 is a pseudogene locus. This CDR3 region has 13 residues. The chain's CDR3 is CASSSLKQSWAFF. CDR3 sequence (DNA): TGTGCCAGCAGCTCCCTCAAACAGAGTTGGGCTTTCTTT.

The chain links TRBV6-1 to TRBJ1-4; a weak D match, TRBD1 (5 bases). The CDR3 loop spans 14 amino acids. V was clipped by 5 bases and J by 4 bases, with 11 bases between them. Per germline, CDR1 MNHNS and CDR2 SASEGT. For the CDR3, the DNA is TGTGCCAGCAGTCCACCAGGGTATAATGAAAAACTGTTTTTT. Amino acids: CASSPPGYNEKLFF.

The chain has TRBV5-3 and TRBJ2-1; 7 bases align to TRBD2. TRBV5-3 is labeled an ORF, and its function is uncertain. CDR3 length: 15 amino acids. V shed 10 bases, J shed 3 bases, and the junction held 13 bases outside the gene matches. In DNA form, the CDR3 reads TGTGCCGGGAGTGAGTGGCGGGGGTTCTACAATGAGCAGTTCTTC. It encodes CAGSEWRGFYNEQFF.

The genes are TRBV19 and TRBJ1-1; 7 bases align to TRBD1. V lost 8 bases and J lost 7; bases outside the gene matches: 13. In germline, CDR1 is LNHDA, CDR2 SQIVND (reference sequence). The CDR3 length is 14 residues. The CDR3 DNA reads TGTGCCAGTTGCGAGGGGGCGACAAGAAATGAAGCTTTCTTT. Amino acid sequence: CASCEGATRNEAFF.

The V and J genes are TRBV7-9 and TRBJ2-7; 9 bases fit TRBD1. With V trimmed by 2 bases and J by 9 bases, 2 bases remained unmatched. Germline CDR1 and CDR2: SEHNR and FQNEAQ (reference sequence). The CDR3 consists of 12 residues. This chain's CDR3 is CASSLSDRGQYF. The CDR3 DNA sequence: TGTGCCAGCAGCTTATCGGACAGGGGGCAGTACTTC.

The chain combines TRBV29-1 with TRBJ1-1, with 11 nucleotides matching TRBD1. The CDR3 consists of 18 residues. V gave up 4 bases and J gave up 0 bases; unmatched junction bases: 13. Germline CDR1 SQVTM, CDR2 ANQGSEA. CDR3 bases: TGCAGCGTTGGTTCGGGGACAGGGGGGCTGTCCATGAACACTGAAGCTTTCTTT. Protein sequence: CSVGSGTGGLSMNTEAFF.

The chain carries TRBV7-3 and TRBJ2-1; 10 bases align to TRBD2. This CDR3 region has 17 residues. The V and J ends lost 2 bases and 0 bases, in that order; junction bases with no gene match: 4. CDR1 is SGHTA and CDR2 is FQGTGA in the germline V gene. The CDR3 spells CASSLFSGGSSYNEQFF. The CDR3 region has the DNA TGTGCCAGCAGCTTATTTAGCGGGGGGAGCTCCTACAATGAGCAGTTCTTC.

This sequence joins TRBV7-3 and TRBJ2-3; 13 nucleotides agree with TRBD2. CDR1 and CDR2 from the germline V gene are SGHTA and FQGTGA. V lost 5 bases, J lost 3 bases, and 8 bases stayed unmatched. This CDR3 has 17 amino acids. The CDR3 loop reads CASSQGLAGIGTDTQYF. DNA of the CDR3: TGTGCCAGCAGCCAGGGACTAGCGGGGATCGGGACAGATACGCAGTATTTT.

This clone has a single count. V is TRBV29-1 and J is TRBJ1-1, with D maybe TRBD1 (6 bases). CDR1 is SQVTM, CDR2 ANQGSEA, per germline. CDR3 size: 12 residues. V was shortened by 7 bases and J by 3 bases, with 12 bases between the two germline ends. The CDR3 here is CSAGQWDTEAFF. CDR3 nucleotides: TGCAGCGCTGGACAGTGGGACACTGAAGCTTTCTTT.

V usage is TRBV11-2 and J usage is TRBJ2-6; D might be TRBD2 (5 bases). Germline CDR1 and CDR2: SGHAT and FQNNGV. The CDR3 length is 15 residues. With 11 bases removed from V and 1 base from J, the gap between germline ends came to 15 bases. The CDR3 nucleotides read TGTGCCGTGCTTGAGGGTCGGTCTGGGGCCAACGTCCTGACTTTC. Its translation is CAVLEGRSGANVLTF.

The V gene is TRBV30, the J gene TRBJ1-1; D gene unclear. The CDR3 has 16 residues. Germline V lookup: CDR1 GTSNPN, CDR2 SVGIG (reference sequence). V shed 1 base and J shed 3 bases, with 18 bases lying between them. The DNA of the CDR3 is TGTGCCTGGAGTGCACGGGGAGGAGGGAGGGACACTGAAGCTTTCTTT. This translates into CAWSARGGGRDTEAFF.

On this clone itself: A junction boundary mismatches the germline segment, possibly from a read error. This chain joins TRBV20-1 and TRBJ2-1; D gene unclear. Germline V lookup: CDR1 DFQATT, CDR2 SNEGSKA (reference sequence). The CDR3 consists of 11 residues. In nucleotides, the CDR3 is TGCAGTGCTAGTATGGGCAATGAACAGTTCTTC. Its protein is CSASMGNEQFF.

The V call is TRBV2, the J call TRBJ1-2; D is undetermined. Germline V gene sequence: CDR1 SNHLY, CDR2 FYNNEI. V dropped 4 bases and J dropped 4 bases, with 7 bases sitting between them. The CDR3 is made up of 12 amino acids. The CDR3 DNA follows: TGTGCCAGCAGTGCAGGATTCTATGGCTACACCTTC. Protein product: CASSAGFYGYTF.

The CDR3 DNA reads as TGTGCCATCAGTGATACAGGGGAGCAGTACTTC. Residues: CAISDTGEQYF. The chain is built from TRBV10-3 and TRBJ2-7; D is possibly TRBD1 (6 bases). Germline-derived CDR1 and CDR2 are ENHRY and SYGVKD. The V end lost 3 bases, the J end lost 7 bases, and 7 bases lay between the germline ends. This CDR3 has 11 residues.

The V and J genes are TRBV11-2 and TRBJ2-7; 9 bases are a match to TRBD2. This CDR3 contains 16 residues. V was clipped by 5 bases and J by 3 bases; unmatched bases: 11. CDR1 is SGHAT, CDR2 FQNNGV, per germline. CDR3 DNA sequence: TGTGCCAGCAGCCCCCTTATAAGGACTAGCGACTACGAGCAGTACTTC. Amino acids: CASSPLIRTSDYEQYF. Based on the CDR3 plus reference TRBV11-2 and TRBJ2-7, the full variable domain is EAGVAQSPRYKIIEKRQSVAFWCNPISGHATLYWYQQILGQGPKLLIQFQNNGVVDDSQLPKDRFSAERLKGVDSTLKIQPAKLEDSAVYLCASSPLIRTSDYEQYFGPGTRLTVT.

V gene TRBV11-2 combines with J gene TRBJ2-1, with D possibly matching TRBD2 (5 bases). Germline V gene sequence: CDR1 SGHAT, CDR2 FQNNGV. V was clipped by 3 bases and J by 9 bases, with 12 bases between them. The CDR3 is 13 amino acids. The CDR3 loop reads CASSFSAGGEQFF. DNA of the CDR3: TGTGCCAGCAGCTTCTCTGCGGGCGGTGAGCAGTTCTTC.

The chain employs TRBV28 and TRBJ2-1; TRBD2 matches 7 bases. The CDR3 runs 14 residues. Trimming took 6 bases from V and 7 from J; bases not matched to a gene: 9. Germline loops: CDR1 MDHEN, CDR2 SYDVKM. CDR3 protein: CASRLAGVGNEQFF. CDR3 sequence (DNA): TGTGCCAGCAGACTCGCGGGAGTAGGGAATGAGCAGTTCTTC.